A single sample gave rise to the 9 T cell receptor beta chains below, sequenced in a study of blood T cell repertoires in COVID-19 (dated by TCRdb to about 2020). The receptor library was made with the immunoSEQ multiplex PCR assay. The immuneACCESS repertoire file appears here via TCRdb, limited to in-frame rearrangements. These files lack a portion of the clones; in checked studies, under half of the deficit traces to unresolved V genes, and the cause of the others is not known. The sample has 250,000 or so clones on record, roughly 79% of them singletons. Together, the top ten hold around 2% of the sample. Specimen: peripheral blood. The source of these receptors is a woman older than 75 with acute or convalescent COVID-19.

The gene calls are TRBV7-2 and TRBJ1-5; no firm D call. This CDR3 spans 14 amino acids. Deletions cut 5 bases from V and 2 bases from J, with 10 bases between. CDR1 and CDR2 (germline): SGHTA, FQGNSA. The chain's CDR3 is CASSTDSRNQPQHF. CDR3 coding DNA: TGTGCCAGCAGCACCGACTCCCGCAATCAGCCCCAGCATTTT.

V is TRBV4-2 and J is TRBJ1-3; possible D gene TRBD1, 6 bases. Germline lookup yields CDR1 LGHNA and CDR2 YNFKEQ. V was trimmed by 0 bases and J by 5 bases, leaving 11 bases between them. This CDR3 has 15 residues. DNA for the CDR3: TGTGCCAGCAGCCAAGATGCACAGGGAAGAAACACCATATATTTT. Its translation is CASSQDAQGRNTIYF.

This clone was counted once. The chain links TRBV19 to TRBJ1-2, with D possibly TRBD1 on 5 matching bases. Between the trimmed V and J ends, which lost 3 bases and 2 bases, there was a span of 13 bases. Germline values: CDR1 LNHDA, CDR2 SQIVND (reference sequence). The CDR3 is made up of 15 amino acids. Here the CDR3 DNA reads TGTGCCAGTAGTATCTCTTTGACAGAAAACTATGGCTACACCTTC. It encodes CASSISLTENYGYTF.

The rearrangement uses TRBV10-3 and TRBJ2-1; 11 positions agree with TRBD2. The germline V gene encodes CDR1 ENHRY and CDR2 SYGVKD. The CDR3 is made up of 15 amino acids. V shed 6 bases, J shed 6 bases, and the junction held 7 bases outside the gene matches. The CDR3 sequence: CAIRQSLAGANEQFF. CDR3 DNA sequence: TGTGCCATCAGACAGTCACTAGCGGGAGCCAATGAGCAGTTCTTC.

The CDR3 spells CASSQGATSYEQYF. The CDR3 region has the DNA TGTGCCAGCAGCCAAGGGGCTACTTCCTACGAGCAGTACTTC. The chain links TRBV3-1 (or the pseudogene TRBV3-2) to TRBJ2-7; D is uncertain. Trimming removed 1 base from V and 1 base from J, with 8 bases in between. Germline V gene sequence: CDR1 LGHDT, CDR2 YNNKEL (reference sequence). The CDR3 totals 14 residues.

J is TRBJ1-1 and V is TRBV15; 11 bases line up with TRBD1. This CDR3 is 19 amino acids long. V shed 0 bases and J 4 bases; nucleotides not matched to a gene: 13. The germline gives CDR1 LNHNV, CDR2 YYDKDF (reference sequence). The CDR3 nucleotides read TGTGCCACCAGCAGAGAGGCGATGCGGACAGGGGGCAGGGGCACTGAAGCTTTCTTT. Amino acids: CATSREAMRTGGRGTEAFF.

V and J are TRBV9 and TRBJ1-3, with D possibly TRBD1 on 6 matching bases. The CDR3 length is 15 residues. Germline V gives CDR1 SGDLS, CDR2 YYNGEE. Between the trimmed V and J ends, which lost 0 bases and 4 bases, there was a span of 11 bases. Written as DNA, the CDR3 is TGTGCCAGCAGCGTAGAACAGGGACGGGGAAACACCATATATTTT. As protein: CASSVEQGRGNTIYF.

J is TRBJ2-7 and V is TRBV21-1; the table calls TRBD2, which could not be checked here. TRBV21-1 is reported as a pseudogene. CDR3 size: 14 residues. CDR3 protein: CASSKAAREGGADF. DNA for the CDR3: TGTGCCAGCAGCAAAGCTGCTAGGGAGGGAGGGGCGGACTTC.

The chain has TRBV24-1 and TRBJ2-3, with 7 bases fitting TRBD2. After removal of 2 bases from V and 2 bases from J, the junction contained 6 bases not matched to a gene. The CDR3 extends over 16 amino acids. Germline V gene sequence: CDR1 KGHDR, CDR2 SFDVKD. This chain's CDR3 is CATSDSGGAFTDTQYF. The CDR3 DNA sequence: TGTGCCACCAGTGATTCGGGGGGAGCCTTCACAGATACGCAGTATTTT.